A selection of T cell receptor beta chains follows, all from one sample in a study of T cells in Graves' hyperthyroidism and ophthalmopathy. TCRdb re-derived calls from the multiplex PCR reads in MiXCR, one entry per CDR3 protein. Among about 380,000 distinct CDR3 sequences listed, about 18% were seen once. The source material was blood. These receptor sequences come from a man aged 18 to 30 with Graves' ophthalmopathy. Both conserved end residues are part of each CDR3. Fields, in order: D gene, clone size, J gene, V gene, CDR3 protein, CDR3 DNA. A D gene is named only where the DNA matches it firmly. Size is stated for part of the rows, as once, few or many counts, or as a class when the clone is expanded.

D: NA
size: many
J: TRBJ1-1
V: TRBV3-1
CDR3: CASSRDGQSEAFF
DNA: TGTGCCAGCAGCCGTGACGGACAGTCTGAAGCTTTCTTT

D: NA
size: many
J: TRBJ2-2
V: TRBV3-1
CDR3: CASSQVTTLNTGELFF
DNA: TGTGCCAGCAGCCAAGTGACTACCTTAAACACCGGGGAGCTGTTTTTT

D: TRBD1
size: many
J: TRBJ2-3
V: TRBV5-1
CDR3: CASLRQGAKTDTQYF
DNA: TGCGCCAGCCTAAGACAGGGGGCGAAGACAGATACGCAGTATTTT

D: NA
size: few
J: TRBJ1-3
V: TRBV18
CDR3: CASSLRTDHSGNTIYF
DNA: TGTGCCAGCTCACTTCGGACAGACCACTCTGGAAACACCATATATTTT

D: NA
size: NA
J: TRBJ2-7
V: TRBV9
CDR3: CASSVGLSSYEQYF
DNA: TGTGCCAGCAGCGTGGGACTTTCTTCCTACGAGCAGTACTTC

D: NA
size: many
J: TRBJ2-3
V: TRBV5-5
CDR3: CASSLGEGPHTQYF
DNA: TGTGCCAGCAGCTTGGGAGAAGGACCCCATACGCAGTATTTT

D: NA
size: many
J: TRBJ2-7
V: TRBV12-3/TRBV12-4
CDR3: CASSKGGYEQYF
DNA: TGTGCCAGCAGTAAAGGGGGCTACGAGCAGTACTTC

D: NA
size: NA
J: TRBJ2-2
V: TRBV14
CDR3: CASSQDADTGELFF
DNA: TGTGCCAGCAGCCAAGATGCGGACACCGGGGAGCTGTTTTTT

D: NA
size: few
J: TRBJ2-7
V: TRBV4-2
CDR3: CASSQDAGVTPYEQYF
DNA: TGTGCCAGCAGCCAAGATGCCGGGGTTACACCCTACGAGCAGTACTTC

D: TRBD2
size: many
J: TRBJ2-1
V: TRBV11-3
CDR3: CASSLEGTSVVNEQFF
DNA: TGTGCCAGCAGCTTAGAAGGTACTAGCGTGGTGAATGAGCAGTTCTTC

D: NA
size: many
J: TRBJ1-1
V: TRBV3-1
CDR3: CASSHWSDDLGAEAFF
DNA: TGTGCCAGCAGCCATTGGAGTGATGACTTGGGAGCTGAAGCTTTCTTT

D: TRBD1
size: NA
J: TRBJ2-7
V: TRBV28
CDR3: CASSPDRGDLHEQYF
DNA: TGTGCCAGCAGTCCCGACAGGGGAGATCTGCACGAGCAGTACTTC

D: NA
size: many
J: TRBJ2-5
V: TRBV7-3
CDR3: CASSPGVLGETQYF
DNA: TGTGCCAGCAGCCCGGGTGTGCTGGGGGAGACCCAGTACTTC

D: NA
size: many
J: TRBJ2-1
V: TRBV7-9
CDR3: CASSYTNVEQFF
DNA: TGTGCCAGCAGCTACACAAACGTGGAGCAGTTCTTC

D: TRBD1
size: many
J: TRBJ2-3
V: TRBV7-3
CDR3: CASSQDRGQDTQYF
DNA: TGTGCCAGCAGCCAAGACAGGGGGCAGGATACGCAGTATTTT

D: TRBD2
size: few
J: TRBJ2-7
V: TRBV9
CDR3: CASSVESSGAYEQYF
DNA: TGTGCCAGCAGCGTAGAGTCTAGCGGGGCCTACGAGCAGTACTTC

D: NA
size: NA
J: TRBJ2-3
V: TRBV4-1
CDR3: CASSQEEGLKYF
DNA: TGCGCCAGCAGCCAAGAAGAGGGCTTAAAGTATTTT

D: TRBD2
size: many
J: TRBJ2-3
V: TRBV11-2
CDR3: CASIAGGSDTQYF
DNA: TGTGCCAGCATTGCGGGGGGGAGCGATACGCAGTATTTT

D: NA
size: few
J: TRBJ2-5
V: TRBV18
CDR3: CASSAPLSEGYQETQYF
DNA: TGTGCCAGCTCCGCTCCTCTTTCAGAGGGTTATCAAGAGACCCAGTACTTC

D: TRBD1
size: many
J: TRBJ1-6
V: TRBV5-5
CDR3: CASSRGQANSPLHF
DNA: TGTGCCAGCAGCCGTGGACAGGCTAATTCACCCCTCCACTTT

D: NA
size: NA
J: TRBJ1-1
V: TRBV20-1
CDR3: CSARDGGVWETEAFF
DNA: TGCAGTGCTAGAGATGGGGGGGTCTGGGAAACTGAAGCTTTCTTT

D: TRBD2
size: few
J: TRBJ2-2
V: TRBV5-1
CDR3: CASLQPGLAGENTGELFF
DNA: TGCGCCAGCTTACAACCGGGACTAGCGGGGGAGAACACCGGGGAGCTGTTTTTT

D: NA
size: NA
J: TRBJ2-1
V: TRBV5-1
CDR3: CASSFPGHRYNEQFF
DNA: TGTGCCAGCAGCTTCCCGGGACACAGGTACAATGAGCAGTTCTTC

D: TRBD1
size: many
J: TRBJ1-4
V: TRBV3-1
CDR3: CASSQGTGGGEKLFF
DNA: TGTGCCAGCAGCCAAGGGACAGGGGGCGGTGAAAAACTGTTTTTT

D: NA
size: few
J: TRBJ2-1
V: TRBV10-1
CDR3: CASSANRGGEQFF
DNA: TGCGCCAGCAGTGCGAACAGGGGGGGTGAGCAGTTCTTC

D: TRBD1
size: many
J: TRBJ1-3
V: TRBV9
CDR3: CASSPGTDGNTIYF
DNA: TGTGCCAGCAGCCCCGGGACAGATGGAAACACCATATATTTT

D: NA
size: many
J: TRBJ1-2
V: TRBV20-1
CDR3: CSASRLGGDYGYTF
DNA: TGCAGTGCTAGCCGGCTGGGAGGTGACTATGGCTACACCTTC

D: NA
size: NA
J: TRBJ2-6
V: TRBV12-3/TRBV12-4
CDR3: CASSYPSLRANVLTF
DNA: TGTGCCAGCAGTTACCCCTCTTTGAGGGCCAACGTCCTGACTTTC

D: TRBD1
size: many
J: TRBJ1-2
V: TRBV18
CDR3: CASSPDRAVGYTF
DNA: TGTGCCAGCTCACCAGACAGGGCGGTCGGCTACACCTTC

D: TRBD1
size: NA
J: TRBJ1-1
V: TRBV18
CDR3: CASSTVTGANTEAFF
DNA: TGTGCCAGCTCAACCGTAACAGGGGCGAACACTGAAGCTTTCTTT

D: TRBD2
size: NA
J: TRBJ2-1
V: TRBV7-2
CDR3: CASSFRGLAGAPTLSNEQFF
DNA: TGTGCCAGCAGCTTCAGAGGGCTAGCGGGGGCCCCGACGCTAAGTAATGAGCAGTTCTTC

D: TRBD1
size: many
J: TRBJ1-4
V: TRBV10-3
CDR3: CAIRRADRVHEKLFF
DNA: TGTGCCATCAGAAGGGCAGACAGGGTACACGAAAAACTGTTTTTT

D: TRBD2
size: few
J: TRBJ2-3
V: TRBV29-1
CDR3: CSVGETSGGAIVIKYF
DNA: TGCAGCGTTGGAGAGACTAGCGGGGGGGCCATCGTTATTAAGTATTTT

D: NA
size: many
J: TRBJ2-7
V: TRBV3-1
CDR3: CASSPSRAYEQYF
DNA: TGTGCCAGCAGCCCCTCTAGGGCCTACGAGCAGTACTTC

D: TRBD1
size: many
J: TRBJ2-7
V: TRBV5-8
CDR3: CASSLGAAGQGIYEQYF
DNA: TGTGCCAGCAGCTTGGGCGCCGCTGGACAGGGAATCTACGAGCAGTACTTC

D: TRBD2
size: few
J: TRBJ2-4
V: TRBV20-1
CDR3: CSAPETGTSGGAGNIQYF
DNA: TGCAGTGCGCCAGAAACCGGGACTAGCGGGGGGGCAGGAAACATTCAGTACTTC

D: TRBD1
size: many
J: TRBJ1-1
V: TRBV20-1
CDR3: CSARARDRLMNTEAFF
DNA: TGCAGTGCTAGAGCCCGGGACAGACTTATGAACACTGAAGCTTTCTTT

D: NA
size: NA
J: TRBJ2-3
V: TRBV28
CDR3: CASTLGGDTDTQYF
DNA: TGTGCCAGCACCCTCGGGGGAGACACAGATACGCAGTATTTT

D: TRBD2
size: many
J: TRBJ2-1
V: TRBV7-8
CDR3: CASSLRLAGNEQFF
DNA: TGTGCCAGCAGCCTGAGACTAGCGGGTAATGAGCAGTTCTTC

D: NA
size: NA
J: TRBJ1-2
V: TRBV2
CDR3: CASSSNLDYGYTF
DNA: TGTGCCAGCAGTTCAAACTTAGACTATGGCTACACCTTC

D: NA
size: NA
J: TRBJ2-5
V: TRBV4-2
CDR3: CASSQDEWLGGETQYF
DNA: TGTGCCAGCAGCCAAGATGAATGGCTCGGCGGAGAGACCCAGTACTTC

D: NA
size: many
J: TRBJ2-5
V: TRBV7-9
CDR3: CASSLAGAEETQYF
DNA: TGTGCCAGCAGCTTAGCTGGGGCGGAAGAGACCCAGTACTTC

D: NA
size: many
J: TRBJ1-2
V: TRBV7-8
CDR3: CASSPDVVTGTNYGYTF
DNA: TGTGCCAGCAGCCCAGACGTAGTAACCGGCACTAACTATGGCTACACCTTC

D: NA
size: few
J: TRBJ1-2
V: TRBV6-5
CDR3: CASSYSRFGGNYGYTF
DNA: TGTGCCAGCAGTTACTCTCGATTTGGGGGGAACTATGGCTACACCTTC

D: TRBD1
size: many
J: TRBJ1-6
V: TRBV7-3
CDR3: CASSLAGQGRSPLHF
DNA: TGTGCCAGCAGCCTGGCGGGACAGGGACGGTCACCCCTCCACTTT

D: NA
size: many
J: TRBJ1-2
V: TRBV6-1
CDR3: CASSLDSGRGYTF
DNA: TGTGCCAGCAGTCTGGATAGTGGCAGGGGCTACACCTTC

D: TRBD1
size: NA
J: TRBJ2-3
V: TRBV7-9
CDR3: CASSHSGTGEPDTQYF
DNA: TGTGCCAGCAGCCACTCCGGGACAGGGGAGCCCGATACGCAGTATTTT

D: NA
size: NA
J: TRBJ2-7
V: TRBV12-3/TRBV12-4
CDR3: CASSLQGAEQYF
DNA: TGTGCCAGCAGTTTACAGGGTGCCGAGCAGTACTTC

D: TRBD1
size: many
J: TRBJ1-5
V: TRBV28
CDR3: CASSPSPGQGDQPQHF
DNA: TGTGCCAGCAGTCCAAGCCCGGGACAGGGTGATCAGCCCCAGCATTTT

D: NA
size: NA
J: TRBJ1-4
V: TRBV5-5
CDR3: CASSSQATTNEKLFF
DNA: TGTGCCAGCAGCTCCCAGGCGACAACTAATGAAAAACTGTTTTTT

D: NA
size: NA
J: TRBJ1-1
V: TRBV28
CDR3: CASSRPGAVNTEAFF
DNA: TGTGCCAGCAGTCGCCCCGGGGCGGTGAACACTGAAGCTTTCTTT

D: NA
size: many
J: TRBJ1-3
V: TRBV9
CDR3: CASSVVAASGNTIYF
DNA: TGTGCCAGCAGCGTAGTGGCGGCTTCTGGAAACACCATATATTTT